The clone carrying this T cell receptor (beta chain) appeared many times. Its antigen is still unknown. The data were obtained in a study of regulatory T cells in long-lasting Graves disease. CDR3-region Arm-PCR and iRepertoire HTBI primers produced the TCR beta libraries. TCRdb re-analysed the multiplex PCR reads in MiXCR, keeping a single row per CDR3 protein. The sample contains 380,000 or so distinct CDR3 sequences, 15% to 20% of which appear only once. Time point reported: newly diagnosed GD, antithyroid drugs for less than 3 months. Construction of the TCR library relied on RNA isolated from PBMCs. V lost 3 bases and J 5 bases, leaving 17 bases between the germline ends. CDR3 length equals 15 residues. CDR1 is SGHDT, CDR2 YYEEEE, per germline. Study outcomes and limitations: Patients with persistent Graves' had lower TCR diversity than newly diagnosed patients. Newly diagnosed patients shared more than 750 public clonotypes; persistent patients shared around 2,500. Thyroid tissue went unexamined; only peripheral blood was analyzed.

The sample was also reused in another study, on T cells in Graves' hyperthyroidism and ophthalmopathy. From that study: Most clonotypes expanded in the thyroid (above 0.001) were also present in blood.

Sequences were derived from peripheral blood mononuclear cells (PBMCs), sampled at new diagnosis, from a patient treated with antithyroid drugs. The clonotype was recovered from a woman aged 18-30 years with Graves disease. The rearrangement joins TRBV5-6 to TRBJ1-1; D possibly corresponds to TRBD1 (5 bases). This CDR3 is CASSYGGTGGTEAFF. The CDR3 DNA is TGTGCCAGCAGCTACGGCGGGACGGGCGGGACTGAAGCTTTCTTT.